Reported below is one T cell receptor beta chain. Its antigen remains unidentified. Here immunoSEQ multiplex PCR was the method, and the copy in TCRdb shows in-frame clones only, minus some. The table records roughly 97,000 clones, about 90% of them present only once. V gave up 5 bases and J gave up 11 bases, with 10 bases separating them. The CDR3 covers 11 residues. CDR1 LNHDA and CDR2 SQIVND come from the germline V gene (reference sequence). Systemic immunosuppression or a history of autoimmune disease excluded patients. These data originate in a study of OX40 agonist ivuxolimab in advanced cancers. Study-wide background: Three dose-escalation patients had partial responses: one with hepatocellular carcinoma and two with cutaneous melanoma.

General study points: Clones of CD4+ and CD8+ blood T cells grew by week 6 at doses of 0.1 to 3.0 mg/kg.

The chain has TRBV19 and TRBJ2-1; D possibly uses TRBD1 or TRBD2 (5 bases each). The sequenced sample was CD4+ or CD8+ T cells sorted from blood, obtained in a trial of the OX40 agonist ivuxolimab. This sequence originates from an adult with an advanced solid tumor such as melanoma, head and neck, liver or kidney cancer. CDR3 loop: CASSQGPKQFF. CDR3 sequence (DNA): TGTGCCAGTAGTCAGGGACCCAAGCAGTTCTTC.